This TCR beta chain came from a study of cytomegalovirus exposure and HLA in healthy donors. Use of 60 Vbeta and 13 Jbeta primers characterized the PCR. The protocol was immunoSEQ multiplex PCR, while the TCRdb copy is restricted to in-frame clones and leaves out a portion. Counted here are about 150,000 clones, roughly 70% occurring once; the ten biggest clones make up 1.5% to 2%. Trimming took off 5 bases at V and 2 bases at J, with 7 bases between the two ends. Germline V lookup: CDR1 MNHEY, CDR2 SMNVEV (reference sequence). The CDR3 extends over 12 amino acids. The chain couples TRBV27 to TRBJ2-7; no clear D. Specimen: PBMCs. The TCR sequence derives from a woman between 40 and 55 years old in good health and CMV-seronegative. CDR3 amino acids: CASSAGTYEQYF. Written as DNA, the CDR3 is TGTGCCAGCAGTGCAGGTACCTACGAGCAGTACTTC.